These 10 T cell receptor beta chains came from one sample sequenced in a study of PD-L1 blockade in urothelial cancer. Assay used: immunoSEQ multiplex PCR; TCRdb lists only in-frame clones, some missing. The sample consists of roughly 42,000 clones, 81% of them appearing once. The input for sequencing was PBMCs, taken around atezolizumab (anti-PD-L1) treatment. All receptors come from an older man with urothelial cancer.

J is TRBJ2-7 and V is TRBV16; 7 bases are shared with TRBD2. The CDR3 runs 15 residues. CDR1 KGHSY and CDR2 FQNENV come from the germline V gene. V gave up 4 bases and J gave up 6 bases; unmatched junction bases: 12. The CDR3 loop reads CASSRRGGRAVEQYF. DNA for the CDR3: TGTGCCAGCAGCCGCCGGGGAGGGAGGGCTGTCGAGCAGTACTTC.

The CDR3, as DNA: TGTGCCAGCAGCTTGGGCCCGGGACTAGCCCAAGAGACCCAGTACTTC. Translated: CASSLGPGLAQETQYF. The chain links TRBV7-2 to TRBJ2-5; 9 bases align to TRBD2. CDR3 length equals 16 residues. Trimming removed 3 bases from V and 1 base from J; junction bases left unmatched: 6. CDR1 is SGHTA, CDR2 FQGNSA, per germline.

This clone appeared a few times. The chain links TRBV19 to TRBJ2-1, with 7 bases matching TRBD2. V lost 7 bases, J lost 7 bases, and 7 bases stayed unmatched. The length of the CDR3 is 13 residues. Germline V lookup: CDR1 LNHDA, CDR2 SQIVND (reference sequence). CDR3 DNA sequence: TGTGCCAGTACCGATCTAGCGGTAAATGAGCAGTTCTTC. Translation: CASTDLAVNEQFF.

Notes on this clone: Compared with germline, one end of the junction differs, possibly owing to a read error. Other nucleotide sequences from this sample produce the same CDR3. The V call is TRBV7-7, the J call TRBJ2-3; D perhaps matches TRBD2 (5 bases). Germline CDR1 and CDR2: SSHAT and FNYEAQ (reference sequence). The CDR3 is 15 residues long. The CDR3: CASSLRGGPTDTQYF. The DNA for the CDR3 is TGTGCTAGCAGCTTAAGAGGAGGTCCCACAGATACGCAGTATTTT.

This clone was recorded a few times. This chain uses TRBV4-3 with TRBJ2-1; 8 positions agree with TRBD2. Looked up from germline, CDR1 is LGHNA and CDR2 is YSLEER. V lost 0 bases to trimming and J lost 4 bases; unmatched junction nucleotides: 8. The CDR3 spans 17 residues. DNA for the CDR3: TGCGCCAGCAGCCAAGAGCTGTCTAGCGGGCCTTACAATGAGCAGTTCTTC. It codes for CASSQELSSGPYNEQFF.

V is TRBV14 and J is TRBJ2-1, with D unclear. From germline, CDR1 is SGHDN and CDR2 FVKESK. The V gene lost 4 bases and the J gene lost 3 bases, with 10 bases spanning the gap. The CDR3 length is 14 residues. The CDR3 DNA reads as TGTGCCAGCAGCCCCTACGTTGGCTACAATGAGCAGTTCTTC. This translates into CASSPYVGYNEQFF.

The genes are TRBV19 and TRBJ2-1; 9 bases line up with TRBD1. Per the germline V gene, CDR1 is LNHDA and CDR2 is SQIVND (reference sequence). This CDR3 contains 17 residues. V dropped 5 bases and J dropped 3; count of bases not matched to a gene: 11. Here the CDR3 reads CASSPRTGEGDYNEQFF. The CDR3, as DNA: TGTGCCAGTAGTCCGCGGACAGGGGAGGGAGACTACAATGAGCAGTTCTTC.

The V call is TRBV2, the J call TRBJ1-5, with 7 bases identical to TRBD1. The CDR3 totals 15 residues. Looked up from germline, CDR1 is SNHLY and CDR2 is FYNNEI. J lost 7 bases, V lost 3 bases, and 9 bases had no gene match. CDR3: CASSDMWQGGQPQHF. DNA for the CDR3: TGTGCCAGCAGTGATATGTGGCAGGGGGGCCAGCCCCAGCATTTT. Looking up the rest from reference TRBV2 and TRBJ1-5 gives the full variable domain: EPEVTQTPSHQVTQMGQEVILRCVPISNHLYFYWYRQILGQKVEFLVSFYNNEISEKSEIFDDQFSVERPDGSNFTLKIRSTKLEDSAMYFCASSDMWQGGQPQHFGDGTRLSIL.

The CDR3: CASKRVEGWTEAFF. CDR3 coding DNA: TGTGCCAGCAAACGGGTGGAGGGGTGGACTGAAGCTTTCTTT. The V gene is TRBV2, the J gene TRBJ1-1; TRBD1 is a possible D gene (5 bases). Trimming stripped 7 bases from V and 5 bases from J, with 17 bases between. Germline CDR1 SNHLY, CDR2 FYNNEI. This CDR3 region has 14 residues.

This chain connects TRBV28 to TRBJ1-2; possible D gene TRBD1, 5 bases. Between the trimmed V and J ends, which lost 6 bases and 8 bases, there was a span of 25 bases. From germline, CDR1 is MDHEN and CDR2 SYDVKM. The CDR3 spans 16 residues. The CDR3 nucleotides are TGTGCCAGCAGCGTCACCCTAAATGGAGGGGAGGACGGCTACACCTTC. This sequence encodes CASSVTLNGGEDGYTF.